This TCR beta chain was captured in a study of regulatory T cells in long-lasting Graves disease (dated by TCRdb to about 2021). About the investigation overall: Persistent Graves' disease was defined as antithyroid drug treatment for over 5 years with persistently positive TSH receptor autoantibodies. Antithyroid drugs had been taken for approximately 9.7 years on average by persistent Graves' disease patients in the clinical cohort. The study was registered as a clinical trial and conducted in China. A total of approximately 35 samples underwent TCR sequencing: some 13 from persistent and some 20 from newly diagnosed Graves' disease patients. Patients with persistent Graves' disease were compared with patients with newly diagnosed Graves' disease using TCR sequencing and RNA sequencing of peripheral blood.

Library prep was done by multiplex PCR. The instrument given in TCRdb is Illumina HiSeq 4000. To build TCR beta libraries, CDR3 regions were amplified by Arm-PCR using iRepertoire HTBI primers. Before sequencing, the PCR products underwent gel purification. The authors processed their data as follows. A total of 62 TRBV and 14 TRBJ segments were identified across samples and were used for gene usage analysis of CDR3 amino acid clonotypes. Filtered high-quality paired reads were merged into contigs using COPE and FqMerger. BLAST was used to align contigs to the IMGT TRBV, TRBD and TRBJ reference genes, and CDR3 was defined following IMGT. Highly expanded clones were defined as clonotypes with a frequency above 0.1%. Shannon entropy was used to measure repertoire diversity, and the Gini coefficient was used to measure V-J evenness. Public clonotypes were defined as clonotypes shared by more than one individual. TCRdb itself trimmed the public reads at Q25 with fastp, ran MiXCR and retained productive beta chains. Rows are unified per CDR3 protein, each entry keeping the most common DNA and genes. The V and J calls, along with clone size, are taken from TCRdb and not from the paper's own processing. Within this sample are under 350,000 distinct CDR3 sequences, with around a fifth of them counted one time only. About 56% of the sample is taken by the ten largest.

Read against the paper, the sample's time point label means: persistent/refractory GD, antithyroid drugs over 5 years with positive TRAb. RNA was extracted from PBMCs in TRIzol for both TCR sequencing and RNA sequencing. The diagnosis of Graves' disease followed American Thyroid Association guidelines. Patients were recruited from an endocrinology department in Xi'an, China. Each patient gave approximately 10 milliliters of peripheral blood, collected in an EDTA anticoagulant tube. Ficoll Paque Plus density gradient separation was used to isolate PBMCs, and no further T cell sorting was performed. An Agilent 2100 Bioanalyzer and agarose gel were used to assess RNA quality, and a NanoDrop 2000 was used to measure RNA concentration. Broader findings and caveats from the paper: Persistent Graves' disease patients showed lower TCR Shannon entropy and fewer highly expanded clones than newly diagnosed patients, suggesting clonal expansion. Because the primary lesion, thyroid tissue, could not be accessed, the study looked at peripheral blood alone. More public clonotypes were shared among persistent patients (about 2,800) than among newly diagnosed patients (roughly 1,000). The authors acknowledged the small sample size as a limitation that may reduce accuracy. Sequencing and analysis were restricted to the TCR beta chain.

This clonotype was picked up many times. Its antigen is not yet known. No much larger clone exists at a distance of one base, and base qualities are not known. This specimen consisted of peripheral blood mononuclear cells (PBMCs), obtained when the disease was refractory, from a patient treated with antithyroid drugs. The receptor was isolated from a female donor with Graves disease.

The CDR3 sequence is CASRPLRDRGEKLFF. In nucleotides, the sequence is TGTGCCAGCAGACCTCTACGGGACAGGGGTGAAAAACTGTTTTTT. This chain joins TRBV28 to TRBJ1-4, and TRBD1 aligns with 10 junction nucleotides. Trimming accounts for 6 bases at V and 7 bases at J, while the number of junction bases matched to no gene is 8. Looking up the germline V gene yields CDR1 MDHEN and CDR2 SYDVKM. There are 15 amino acids in the CDR3, from cysteine to phenylalanine inclusive. Only the CDR3 region is kept as DNA, spanning 45 bases read in frame from base 1. With the rest looked up from the reference TRBV28 and TRBJ1-4 genes rather than sequenced, the full variable domain is DVKVTQSSRYLVKRTGEKVFLECVQDMDHENMFWYRQDPGLGLRLIYFSYDVKMKEKGDIPEGYSVSREKKERFSLILESASTNQTSMYLCASRPLRDRGEKLFFGSGTQLSVL.